Listed below are T cell receptor beta chains from one sample, sequenced in a study of identical twins. TCRdb re-analysed the 5' RACE reads in MiXCR, keeping a single row per CDR3 protein. The table has about 470,000 distinct CDR3 sequences, 24% seen once. The same sample was also used in a study of T cells expressing NK-cell markers.

Sequenced input: CD4+ T cells sorted from blood. These receptor sequences come from a young woman in good health. CDR3s include the opening cysteine and the closing phenylalanine or tryptophan. D genes are given only for firm matches. Expanded clones get a size class; other rows say once, few or many, or leave the size out.

cdr3_nt: TGCAGTGCTAGAGAAGGGGTTGAGGCTAGCGACTACGAGCAGTACTTC
cdr3_aa: CSAREGVEASDYEQYF
v_call: TRBV20-1
j_call: TRBJ2-7
clone_size: few
d_call: .

cdr3_nt: TGTGCCAGCAGTCCCCCAGCTAGCGGGAGTTTTCATGAGCAGTTCTTC
cdr3_aa: CASSPPASGSFHEQFF
v_call: TRBV28
j_call: TRBJ2-1
clone_size: many
d_call: TRBD2

cdr3_nt: TGCGCCAGCAGCTTTAAGCAGGGGGGTTCACCCCTCCACTTT
cdr3_aa: CASSFKQGGSPLHF
v_call: TRBV5-1
j_call: TRBJ1-6
clone_size: few
d_call: TRBD1

cdr3_nt: TGTGCCAGCAGCGTGGGGCCTAGCGGCAAAAACATTCAGTACTTC
cdr3_aa: CASSVGPSGKNIQYF
v_call: TRBV9
j_call: TRBJ2-4
clone_size: .
d_call: TRBD2

cdr3_nt: TGTGCCAGCAGTTCGAGCGGGAGTGAGGGCACCGGGGAGCTGTTTTTT
cdr3_aa: CASSSSGSEGTGELFF
v_call: TRBV12-3/TRBV12-4
j_call: TRBJ2-2
clone_size: few
d_call: TRBD2

cdr3_nt: TGTGCCATCACAGAACTAGCGGGGGTAAACACCGGGGAGCTGTTTTTT
cdr3_aa: CAITELAGVNTGELFF
v_call: TRBV10-3
j_call: TRBJ2-2
clone_size: .
d_call: TRBD2

cdr3_nt: TGTGCCAGCAGCAAACCTAGCGGGGATAACAATGAGCAGTTCTTC
cdr3_aa: CASSKPSGDNNEQFF
v_call: TRBV7-8
j_call: TRBJ2-1
clone_size: .
d_call: TRBD2

cdr3_nt: TGTGCCAGCACCCTGGGGGCAGATACGCAGTATTTT
cdr3_aa: CASTLGADTQYF
v_call: TRBV12-3/TRBV12-4
j_call: TRBJ2-3
clone_size: many
d_call: .

cdr3_nt: TGCGCCAGCAGCTTGGCAATTGGGGACCACAATGAGCAGTTCTTC
cdr3_aa: CASSLAIGDHNEQFF
v_call: TRBV5-1
j_call: TRBJ2-1
clone_size: few
d_call: .

cdr3_nt: TGCAGTGCTAGTCTGTGGGGGCCCTACAATGAGCAGTTCTTC
cdr3_aa: CSASLWGPYNEQFF
v_call: TRBV20-1
j_call: TRBJ2-1
clone_size: few
d_call: .

cdr3_nt: TGCAGCGCCACGGACACCACTGAAGCTTTCTTT
cdr3_aa: CSATDTTEAFF
v_call: TRBV29-1
j_call: TRBJ1-1
clone_size: .
d_call: .

cdr3_nt: TGTGCCAGCAGTTCGGGACAGGGGTTGGAGACCCAGTACTTC
cdr3_aa: CASSSGQGLETQYF
v_call: TRBV28
j_call: TRBJ2-5
clone_size: once
d_call: TRBD1

cdr3_nt: TGCGCCAGCAGCTCGCCGGACAGGGGCACCGGGGAGCTGTTTTTT
cdr3_aa: CASSSPDRGTGELFF
v_call: TRBV5-1
j_call: TRBJ2-2
clone_size: .
d_call: TRBD1

cdr3_nt: TGCAGCTTAGGCGGACTAGCTTTATCGAATGAGCAGTTCTTC
cdr3_aa: CSLGGLALSNEQFF
v_call: TRBV20-1
j_call: TRBJ2-1
clone_size: .
d_call: TRBD2

cdr3_nt: TGTGCCGGAGGGACTAGCGGGAGAAATGAGCAGTTCTTC
cdr3_aa: CAGGTSGRNEQFF
v_call: TRBV2
j_call: TRBJ2-1
clone_size: few
d_call: TRBD2

cdr3_nt: TGCGCCAGCAGTGAGTCGACGTGGGGTTCCAAAAACATTCAGTACTTC
cdr3_aa: CASSESTWGSKNIQYF
v_call: TRBV10-2
j_call: TRBJ2-4
clone_size: .
d_call: .

cdr3_nt: TGCGCCAGCAGCCAAGCCTCGACTAGGGGGGTGACAGATACGCAGTATTTT
cdr3_aa: CASSQASTRGVTDTQYF
v_call: TRBV4-1
j_call: TRBJ2-3
clone_size: .
d_call: .

cdr3_nt: TGTGCCAGCTCACCACGACTAGCGGGGGAAACAGATACGCAGTATTTT
cdr3_aa: CASSPRLAGETDTQYF
v_call: TRBV18
j_call: TRBJ2-3
clone_size: .
d_call: TRBD2

cdr3_nt: TGTGCCAGCAGTTTAAACAGGTTTCCATACGAGCAGTACTTC
cdr3_aa: CASSLNRFPYEQYF
v_call: TRBV12-3/TRBV12-4
j_call: TRBJ2-7
clone_size: few
d_call: .

cdr3_nt: TGTGCCAGCAGTTTTCGAGGTTCCTACGAGCAGTACTTC
cdr3_aa: CASSFRGSYEQYF
v_call: TRBV12-3/TRBV12-4
j_call: TRBJ2-7
clone_size: many
d_call: .

cdr3_nt: TGTGCCACCAGCAGAGGACACTCTGGGGCCAACGTCCTGACTTTC
cdr3_aa: CATSRGHSGANVLTF
v_call: TRBV15
j_call: TRBJ2-6
clone_size: .
d_call: .

cdr3_nt: TGTGCCAGCATCCTGAGGGGCCTGAACACTGAAGCTTTCTTT
cdr3_aa: CASILRGLNTEAFF
v_call: TRBV7-9
j_call: TRBJ1-1
clone_size: .
d_call: .

cdr3_nt: TGTGCCAGCAGCTTAGATTGGCTAGCGGGAGGTGCCACAGAGACCCAGTACTTC
cdr3_aa: CASSLDWLAGGATETQYF
v_call: TRBV11-2
j_call: TRBJ2-5
clone_size: .
d_call: TRBD2

cdr3_nt: TGCAGTGCTAGTTCTGGCGGGAGAGGACAAGAGACCCAGTACTTC
cdr3_aa: CSASSGGRGQETQYF
v_call: TRBV20-1
j_call: TRBJ2-5
clone_size: .
d_call: TRBD2

cdr3_nt: TGTGCCTTTGTCCGGCGACTAGCGGGGAATTACTACGAGCAGTACTTC
cdr3_aa: CAFVRRLAGNYYEQYF
v_call: TRBV30
j_call: TRBJ2-7
clone_size: few
d_call: TRBD2

cdr3_nt: TGTGCCAGCAGTCCCCAAAGGGCCTTCGATTCACCCCTCCACTTT
cdr3_aa: CASSPQRAFDSPLHF
v_call: TRBV9
j_call: TRBJ1-6
clone_size: .
d_call: .

cdr3_nt: TGTGCCAGCAGCCAACGGGTCTGGAACACTGAAGCTTTCTTT
cdr3_aa: CASSQRVWNTEAFF
v_call: TRBV3-1
j_call: TRBJ1-1
clone_size: .
d_call: .

cdr3_nt: TGTGCCATCAGTGAGTCGAGGGGAAGCTCTGGGGCCAACGTCCTGACTTTC
cdr3_aa: CAISESRGSSGANVLTF
v_call: TRBV10-3
j_call: TRBJ2-6
clone_size: .
d_call: .

cdr3_nt: TGTGCCAGCAGCCGGACTAGCGGGGGGGCCTACAATGAGCAGTTCTTC
cdr3_aa: CASSRTSGGAYNEQFF
v_call: TRBV12-3/TRBV12-4
j_call: TRBJ2-1
clone_size: .
d_call: TRBD2

cdr3_nt: TGTGCCAGCAGTGTTGCAGGACCGATTAATGAGCAGTTCTTC
cdr3_aa: CASSVAGPINEQFF
v_call: TRBV25-1
j_call: TRBJ2-1
clone_size: .
d_call: .

cdr3_nt: TGCGCCAGCAGCCTGGGAGCTCACCTCACCGCTGAGCAGTTCTTC
cdr3_aa: CASSLGAHLTAEQFF
v_call: TRBV4-3
j_call: TRBJ2-1
clone_size: few
d_call: .

cdr3_nt: TGCAGTACCTTCCGCGCAGGACAGGGTAATCAGCCCCAGCATTTT
cdr3_aa: CSTFRAGQGNQPQHF
v_call: TRBV20-1
j_call: TRBJ1-5
clone_size: few
d_call: TRBD1

cdr3_nt: TGTGCCAGCAGTTACGACGAGGGGGCCTCGAACACCGGGGAGCTGTTTTTT
cdr3_aa: CASSYDEGASNTGELFF
v_call: TRBV6-5
j_call: TRBJ2-2
clone_size: few
d_call: TRBD1

cdr3_nt: TGTGCCAGCAGCGGGGGACGGGGCACAGATACGCAGTATTTT
cdr3_aa: CASSGGRGTDTQYF
v_call: TRBV6-1
j_call: TRBJ2-3
clone_size: .
d_call: .

cdr3_nt: TGCAGTGTCTCCGCGGGGGACCTAAACGCCTACGAGCAGTACTTC
cdr3_aa: CSVSAGDLNAYEQYF
v_call: TRBV20-1
j_call: TRBJ2-7
clone_size: .
d_call: TRBD2

cdr3_nt: TGTGCCATCAGTGAGTCGAGCAGGGGGACCTACAATGAGCAGTTCTTC
cdr3_aa: CAISESSRGTYNEQFF
v_call: TRBV10-3
j_call: TRBJ2-1
clone_size: once
d_call: TRBD1

cdr3_nt: TGTGCCAGCAGGGAAATAGCGGGAGGGCCTCATGAGCAGTTCTTC
cdr3_aa: CASREIAGGPHEQFF
v_call: TRBV6-2/TRBV6-3
j_call: TRBJ2-1
clone_size: .
d_call: TRBD2

cdr3_nt: TGTGCCAGCAGTTTATGGACGGCGTATGGCTACACCTTC
cdr3_aa: CASSLWTAYGYTF
v_call: TRBV12-3/TRBV12-4
j_call: TRBJ1-2
clone_size: .
d_call: .

cdr3_nt: TGTGCCAGCAGTCACGACTCCTCCGGGAGGGATGAGCAGTTCTTC
cdr3_aa: CASSHDSSGRDEQFF
v_call: TRBV6-2/TRBV6-3
j_call: TRBJ2-1
clone_size: .
d_call: TRBD2

cdr3_nt: TGTGCCAGCGGGGGACTAGCGGGGGGGCATAGCACCGGGGAGCTGTTTTTT
cdr3_aa: CASGGLAGGHSTGELFF
v_call: TRBV12-3/TRBV12-4
j_call: TRBJ2-2
clone_size: few
d_call: TRBD2

cdr3_nt: TGCAGTGCTAGACAGATCCCAACTAGCGGAAGCACAGATACGCAGTATTTT
cdr3_aa: CSARQIPTSGSTDTQYF
v_call: TRBV20-1
j_call: TRBJ2-3
clone_size: .
d_call: TRBD2

cdr3_nt: TGCGCCAGCAGCCCCCAGACTAGCTACAATGAGCAGTTCTTC
cdr3_aa: CASSPQTSYNEQFF
v_call: TRBV5-1
j_call: TRBJ2-1
clone_size: many
d_call: .

cdr3_nt: TGTGCCAGCAGCTTAGTTGTTACTAGCGGGAGTGTCCATGAGCAGTTCTTC
cdr3_aa: CASSLVVTSGSVHEQFF
v_call: TRBV7-2
j_call: TRBJ2-1
clone_size: .
d_call: TRBD2

cdr3_nt: TGTGCCATCAGGGAGCGGGAGACCTCCTACGAGCAGTACTTC
cdr3_aa: CAIRERETSYEQYF
v_call: TRBV10-3
j_call: TRBJ2-7
clone_size: .
d_call: TRBD2

cdr3_nt: TGTGCCAGCAGTGAAGGTCAGGGGGACTATGGCTACACCTTC
cdr3_aa: CASSEGQGDYGYTF
v_call: TRBV6-1
j_call: TRBJ1-2
clone_size: .
d_call: TRBD1

cdr3_nt: TGTGCCAGCAGCGAAGACAGGGAAGGTGAGCAGTACTTC
cdr3_aa: CASSEDREGEQYF
v_call: TRBV3-1
j_call: TRBJ2-7
clone_size: .
d_call: TRBD1

cdr3_nt: TGTGCCAGCAGTCCCCTTACAGGGGAAATTGGCGAGCAGTACTTC
cdr3_aa: CASSPLTGEIGEQYF
v_call: TRBV27
j_call: TRBJ2-7
clone_size: once
d_call: TRBD1

cdr3_nt: TGCGCCAGCAGCCTACGACAGGGCCATGGGGACCAGTACTTC
cdr3_aa: CASSLRQGHGDQYF
v_call: TRBV4-3
j_call: TRBJ2-5
clone_size: .
d_call: TRBD1

cdr3_nt: TGTGCCAGCAGTGTCCGGCGGGCCGGGGATCAGCCCCAGCATTTT
cdr3_aa: CASSVRRAGDQPQHF
v_call: TRBV6-1
j_call: TRBJ1-5
clone_size: .
d_call: .

cdr3_nt: TGTGCCAGCAGTGAAGCCGGGACAGGGACCTACGAGCAGTACTTC
cdr3_aa: CASSEAGTGTYEQYF
v_call: TRBV25-1
j_call: TRBJ2-7
clone_size: few
d_call: TRBD1

cdr3_nt: TGTGCCAGCAGTTGGGTCGGGCGAGGAGTAGATACGCAGTATTTT
cdr3_aa: CASSWVGRGVDTQYF
v_call: TRBV2
j_call: TRBJ2-3
clone_size: few
d_call: .

cdr3_nt: TGTGCCAGCAGCCGGGACCTAAGCTCCTACAATGAGCAGTTCTTC
cdr3_aa: CASSRDLSSYNEQFF
v_call: TRBV4-2
j_call: TRBJ2-1
clone_size: many
d_call: .